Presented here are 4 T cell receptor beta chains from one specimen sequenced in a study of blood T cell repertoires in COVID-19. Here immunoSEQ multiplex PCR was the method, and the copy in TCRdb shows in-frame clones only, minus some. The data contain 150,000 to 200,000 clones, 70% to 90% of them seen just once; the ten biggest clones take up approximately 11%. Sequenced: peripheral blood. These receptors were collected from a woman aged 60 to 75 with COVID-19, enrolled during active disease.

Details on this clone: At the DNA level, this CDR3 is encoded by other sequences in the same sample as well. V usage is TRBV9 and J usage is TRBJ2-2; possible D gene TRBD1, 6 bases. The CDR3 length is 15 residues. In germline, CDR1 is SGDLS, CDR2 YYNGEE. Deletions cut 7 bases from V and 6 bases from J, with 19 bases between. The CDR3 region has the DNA TGTGCCAGCTCCGCAAGGCAGGGGATGGCCGGGGAGCTGTTTTTT. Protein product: CASSARQGMAGELFF.

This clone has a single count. The DNA of the CDR3 is TGTGCCAGCAGCCAAGAGAGCGGGAGAACCTACGAGCAGTACTTC. It translates to CASSQESGRTYEQYF. J is TRBJ2-7 and V is TRBV3-1 (or the pseudogene TRBV3-2), with 8 bases that match TRBD2. The CDR3 spans 15 residues. Per the germline V gene, CDR1 is LGHDT and CDR2 is YNNKEL (reference sequence). V lost 0 bases, J lost 2 bases, and 3 bases stayed unmatched.

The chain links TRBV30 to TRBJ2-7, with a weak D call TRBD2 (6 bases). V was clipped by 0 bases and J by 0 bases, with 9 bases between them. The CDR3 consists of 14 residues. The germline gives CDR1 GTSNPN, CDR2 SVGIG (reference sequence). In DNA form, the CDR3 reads TGTGCCTGGAGTGTAGGGACTTACTCCTACGAGCAGTACTTC. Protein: CAWSVGTYSYEQYF. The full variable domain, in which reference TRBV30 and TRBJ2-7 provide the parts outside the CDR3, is SQTIHQWPATLVQPVGSPLSLECTVEGTSNPNLYWYRQAAGRGLQLLFYSVGIGQISSEVPQNLSASRPQDRQFILSSKKLLLSDSGFYLCAWSVGTYSYEQYFGPGTRLTVT.

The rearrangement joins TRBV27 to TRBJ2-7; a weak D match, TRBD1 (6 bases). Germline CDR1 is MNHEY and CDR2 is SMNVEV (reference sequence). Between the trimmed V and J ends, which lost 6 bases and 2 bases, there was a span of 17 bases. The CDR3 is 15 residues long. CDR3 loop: CASSPTGTLAYEQYF. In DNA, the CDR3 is TGTGCCAGCAGCCCTACCGGGACATTAGCCTACGAGCAGTACTTC.